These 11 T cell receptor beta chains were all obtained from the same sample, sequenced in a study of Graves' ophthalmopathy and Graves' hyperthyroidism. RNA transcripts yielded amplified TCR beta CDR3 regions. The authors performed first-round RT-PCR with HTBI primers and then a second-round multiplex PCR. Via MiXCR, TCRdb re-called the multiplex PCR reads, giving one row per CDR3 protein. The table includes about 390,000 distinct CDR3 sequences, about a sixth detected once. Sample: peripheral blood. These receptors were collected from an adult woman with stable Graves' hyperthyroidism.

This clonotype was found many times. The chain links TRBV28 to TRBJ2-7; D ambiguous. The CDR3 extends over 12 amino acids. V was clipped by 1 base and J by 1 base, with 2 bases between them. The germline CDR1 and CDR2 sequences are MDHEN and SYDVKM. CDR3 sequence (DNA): TGTGCCAGCAGTTTATTTTCCTACGAGCAGTACTTC. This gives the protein CASSLFSYEQYF.

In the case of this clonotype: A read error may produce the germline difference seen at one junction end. DNA of the CDR3: TGTGCCAGCAGCTACCGACAGGGAACCAAGCCCCGGAACATTAAGTACTTC. It specifies CASSYRQGTKPRNIKYF. V usage is TRBV7-2 and J usage is TRBJ2-4, with 7 bases that match TRBD1. The CDR3 covers 17 residues. CDR1 and CDR2 (germline): SGHTA, FQGNSA. Full variable domain (outside the CDR3, taken from reference TRBV7-2 and TRBJ2-4): GAGVSQSPSNKVTEKGKDVELRCDPISGHTALYWYRQSLGQGLEFLIYFQGNSAPDKSGLPSDRFSAERTGGSVSTLTIQRTQQEDSAVYLCASSYRQGTKPRNIKYFGAGTRLSVL.

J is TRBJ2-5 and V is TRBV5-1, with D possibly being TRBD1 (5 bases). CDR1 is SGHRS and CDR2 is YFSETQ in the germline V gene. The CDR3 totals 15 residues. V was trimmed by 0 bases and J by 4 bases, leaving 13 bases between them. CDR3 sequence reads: CASSLVPQGTETQYF. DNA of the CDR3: TGCGCCAGCAGCTTGGTTCCCCAGGGAACAGAGACCCAGTACTTC.

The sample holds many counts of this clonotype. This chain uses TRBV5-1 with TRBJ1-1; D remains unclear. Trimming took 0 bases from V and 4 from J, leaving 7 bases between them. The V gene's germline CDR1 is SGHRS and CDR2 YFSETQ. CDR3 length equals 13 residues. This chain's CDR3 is CASSLAEITEAFF. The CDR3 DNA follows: TGCGCCAGCAGCTTGGCAGAAATCACTGAAGCTTTCTTT.

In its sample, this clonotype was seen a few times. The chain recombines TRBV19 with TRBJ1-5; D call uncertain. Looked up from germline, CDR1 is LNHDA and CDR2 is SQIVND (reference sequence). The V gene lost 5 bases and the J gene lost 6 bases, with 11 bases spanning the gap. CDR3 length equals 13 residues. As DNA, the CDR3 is TGTGCCAGTAGTTGGAAGTGGGCTCAGCCCCAGCATTTT. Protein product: CASSWKWAQPQHF.

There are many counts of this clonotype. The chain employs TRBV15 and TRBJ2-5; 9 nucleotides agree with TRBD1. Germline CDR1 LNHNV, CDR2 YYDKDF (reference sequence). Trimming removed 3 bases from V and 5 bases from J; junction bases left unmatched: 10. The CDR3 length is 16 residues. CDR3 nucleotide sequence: TGTGCCACCAGCAGGACTCTAACAGGGGGCGAGGAGACCCAGTACTTC. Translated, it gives CATSRTLTGGEETQYF.

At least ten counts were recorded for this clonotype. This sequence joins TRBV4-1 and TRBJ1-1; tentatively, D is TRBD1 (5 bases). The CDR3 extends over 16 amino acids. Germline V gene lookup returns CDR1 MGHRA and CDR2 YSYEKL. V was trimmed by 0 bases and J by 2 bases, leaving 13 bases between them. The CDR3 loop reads CASSQDQNGDNTEAFF. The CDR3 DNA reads TGCGCCAGCAGCCAAGACCAAAACGGGGACAACACTGAAGCTTTCTTT.

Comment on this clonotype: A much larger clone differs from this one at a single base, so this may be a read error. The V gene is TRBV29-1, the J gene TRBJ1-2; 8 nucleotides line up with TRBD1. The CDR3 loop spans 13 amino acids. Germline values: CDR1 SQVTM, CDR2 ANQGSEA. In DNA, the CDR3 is TGCAGCGTTGAGGACAGGGTAGGACATGGCCACACCTTC. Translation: CSVEDRVGHGHTF. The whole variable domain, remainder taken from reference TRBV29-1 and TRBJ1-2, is SAVISQKPSRDICQRGTSLTIQCQVDSQVTMMFWYRQQPGQSLTLIATANQGSEATYESGFVIDKFPISRPNLTFSTLTVSNMSPEDSSIYLCSVEDRVGHGHTFGSGTRLTVV.

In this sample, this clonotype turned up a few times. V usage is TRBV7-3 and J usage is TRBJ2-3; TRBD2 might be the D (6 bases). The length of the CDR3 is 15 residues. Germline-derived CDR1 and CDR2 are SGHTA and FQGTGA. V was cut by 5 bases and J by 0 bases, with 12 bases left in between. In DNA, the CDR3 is TGTGCCAGCAGCAAGGGACTTTATAGCACAGATACGCAGTATTTT. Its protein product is CASSKGLYSTDTQYF.

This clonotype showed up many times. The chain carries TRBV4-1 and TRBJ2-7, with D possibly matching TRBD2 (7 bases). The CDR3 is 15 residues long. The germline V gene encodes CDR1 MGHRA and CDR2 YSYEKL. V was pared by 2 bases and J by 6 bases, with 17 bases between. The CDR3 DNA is TGCGCCAGCAGCCAAAGGGGGGGGGGATTCAGCGAGCAGTACTTC. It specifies CASSQRGGGFSEQYF.

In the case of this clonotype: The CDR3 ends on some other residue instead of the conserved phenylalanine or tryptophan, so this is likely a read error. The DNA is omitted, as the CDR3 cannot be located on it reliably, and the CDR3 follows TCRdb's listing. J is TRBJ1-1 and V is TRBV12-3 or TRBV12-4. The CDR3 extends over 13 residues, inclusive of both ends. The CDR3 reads CASSYWGSTEACL.